This T cell receptor beta chain emerged from a study of OX40 agonist ivuxolimab in advanced cancers. Study outcomes and limitations: The 0.1-3.0 mg/kg partial responders had among the lowest clonal expansion.

Data came from immunoSEQ multiplex PCR; TCRdb stores just in-frame clones and leaves some out. The table includes about 63,000 clones, around 93% detected once. CDR1 MNHEY and CDR2 SVGAGI come from the germline V gene. V lost 2 bases to trimming and J lost 1 base, with 11 bases between them. This CDR3 is 15 amino acids long. Worth noting for this clone: The antigen remains unidentified.

Drawing of blood for sampling happened at baseline, at cycle 4 day 1, and at cycle 7 day 1. The clonotype comes from an adult with an advanced solid tumor such as melanoma, head and neck, liver or kidney cancer. Specimen: CD4+ or CD8+ T cells sorted from blood, collected in a trial of the OX40 agonist ivuxolimab. The chain couples TRBV6-5 to TRBJ1-1; tentative D call: TRBD1 (6 bases). CDR3 nucleotide sequence: TGTGCCAGCAGTTACGAACGCAGGGGGAACACTGAAGCTTTCTTT. Its translation is CASSYERRGNTEAFF.